The T cell receptor beta chain described here comes from a study of blood T cell repertoires in COVID-19 (dated by TCRdb to about 2020). As for the study more broadly: Collaborator samples came from the United States, Italy and Spain and covered acute and convalescent phases of COVID-19. The prospective study material was composed of cDNA or gDNA derived from T cells, B-cell-depleted T cells, or PBMCs. The dataset comprised deeply sampled blood TCRbeta repertoires from subjects exposed to, actively infected with, or recovered from COVID-19. The repertoires were released in a freely available public database intended as a resource for research on the immune response to SARS-CoV-2. Samples were obtained from the ongoing ImmuneRACE study (first 160 participants) and from 1,254 subjects provided by 6 global collaborators. A de-identified subject ID, COVID-19 status, age in years and sex were almost always included in the sample metadata. Where HLA class I and class II types were available, the types were taken from metadata supplied by the sample provider, not from assay-based typing. What the work shows at the level of the full study, not this receptor alone: The quantity of clinical and demographic metadata differed by source and by participant and was supplied without curation.

One collaborating source in Seattle enrolled patients during active infection and followed them longitudinally through the course of disease. The collaborating institutions used their own protocols to collect whole blood in K2EDTA tubes. For TCRbeta analysis, collaborator samples were shipped as frozen whole blood, as isolated PBMCs, or as DNA extracted from either sample type. The immunoSEQ Assay, a bias-controlled multiplex PCR, was used to amplify TCRbeta CDR3 regions from genomic DNA. The study's processing was this. The number of nucleated cells in each sample was estimated by amplification of reference gene primers within the assay. To quantify the absolute abundance of each unique TCRbeta CDR3 rearrangement, sequence reads were collapsed and filtered. Productive Simpson clonality was computed per sample as the square root of Simpson's diversity index over productive rearrangements. This is the immuneACCESS table as TCRdb keeps it, with only in-frame sequences that have V and J called. A part of the clones is gone; compared with another copy, unresolved V genes explain less than half, and the rest is unexplained. The V and J calls and clone size are taken from that table; D and trimming were inferred from the DNA. The sample table shows 150,000 to 200,000 clones, and 75% to 85% are seen once. The top ten clones comprise 8% to 13% of the sample.

This clone has only a few counts. Its antigen is currently not known. No qualities accompany the bases; no much larger clone lies one base away. The CDR3 runs 15 residues from the cysteine to the phenylalanine. The CDR3 DNA has 45 bases and is translated from base 1. V is shortened by 7 bases, J by 4 bases, and the region joining them spans 21 bases. The germline V gene (reference sequence) supplies CDR1 SGHKS and CDR2 YYEKEE. The sequence derives from a woman aged 40 to 50 with COVID-19, enrolled during active disease. The V and J genes are TRBV5-5 and TRBJ2-7; TRBD1 is possibly the D segment (7 matching bases). The sample consisted of peripheral blood. The bases are TGTGCCAGCCAACCTCGGACAGGACGGGAGTACGAGCAGTACTTC. It translates to CASQPRTGREYEQYF. The CDR3, completed at both ends by the reference TRBV5-5 and TRBJ2-7 genes, gives the full variable domain DAGVTQSPTHLIKTRGQQVTLRCSPISGHKSVSWYQQVLGQGPQFIFQYYEKEERGRGNFPDRFSARQFPNYSSELNVNALLLGDSALYLCASQPRTGREYEQYFGPGTRLTVT.